In its sample, the clone carrying this T cell receptor beta chain was seen many times. The antigen remains unidentified. Preparation of the TCRbeta library used unique molecular identifiers. One entry per CDR3 protein, called by TCRdb with MiXCR from the PCR reads. The sample shows under 750,000 distinct CDR3 sequences, under 30% of them seen only once. The data derive from a study of T-cell reconstitution after alpha-beta-depleted transplantation in children. This CDR3 contains 13 residues. Trimming removed 7 bases at V and 6 bases at J, with 13 bases between. Findings of the study overall: Several hundred graft clones that had expanded were reportedly the source of alpha-beta T cells about two months after transplant. Some patients showed high day-60 TCRbeta diversity, which derived from surviving recipient T cells and thymic progenitors. Newly produced T cells mostly accounted for T-cell counts and diversity one year post-transplant.

The specimen comprised PBMCs, mostly from graft donor cells, sampled 360 days after TCRalphabeta/CD19-depleted stem cell transplant. The receptor comes from a boy under two years old who had a stem cell transplant for acute myeloid leukemia, so the T cells may come from the graft donor. The J gene is TRBJ2-1, the V gene TRBV12-3 or TRBV12-4; D possibly corresponds to TRBD2 (5 bases). The DNA for the CDR3 is TGTGCCAGCACCGCGAGCGGAACCAATGAGCAGTTCTTC. Translation: CASTASGTNEQFF.